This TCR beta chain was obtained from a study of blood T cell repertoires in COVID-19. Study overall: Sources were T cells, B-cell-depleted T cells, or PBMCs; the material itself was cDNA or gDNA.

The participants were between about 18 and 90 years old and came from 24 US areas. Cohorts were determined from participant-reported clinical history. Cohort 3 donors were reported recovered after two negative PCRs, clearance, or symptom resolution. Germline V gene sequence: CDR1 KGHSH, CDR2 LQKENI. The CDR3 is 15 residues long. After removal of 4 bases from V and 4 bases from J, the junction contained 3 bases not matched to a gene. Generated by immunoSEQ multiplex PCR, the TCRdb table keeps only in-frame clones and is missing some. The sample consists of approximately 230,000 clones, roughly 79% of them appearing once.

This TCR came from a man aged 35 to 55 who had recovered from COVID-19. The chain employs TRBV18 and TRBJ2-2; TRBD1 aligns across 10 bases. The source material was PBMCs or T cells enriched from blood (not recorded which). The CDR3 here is CASSRRTGGTGELFF. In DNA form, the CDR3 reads TGTGCCAGCTCACGGCGGACAGGGGGCACCGGGGAGCTGTTTTTT.